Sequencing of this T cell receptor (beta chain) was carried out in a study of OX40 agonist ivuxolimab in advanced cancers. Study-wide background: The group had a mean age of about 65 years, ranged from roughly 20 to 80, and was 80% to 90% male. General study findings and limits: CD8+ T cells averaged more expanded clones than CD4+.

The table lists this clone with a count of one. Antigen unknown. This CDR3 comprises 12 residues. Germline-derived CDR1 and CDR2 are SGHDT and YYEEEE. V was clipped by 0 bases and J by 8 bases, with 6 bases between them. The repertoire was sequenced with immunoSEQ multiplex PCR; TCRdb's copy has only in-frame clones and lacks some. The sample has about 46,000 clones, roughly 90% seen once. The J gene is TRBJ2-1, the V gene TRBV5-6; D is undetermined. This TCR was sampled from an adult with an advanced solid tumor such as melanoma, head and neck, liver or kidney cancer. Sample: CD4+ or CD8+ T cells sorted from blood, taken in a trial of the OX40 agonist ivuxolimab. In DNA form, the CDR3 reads TGTGCCAGCAGCTTGGCCGTACATGAGCAGTTCTTC. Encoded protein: CASSLAVHEQFF.